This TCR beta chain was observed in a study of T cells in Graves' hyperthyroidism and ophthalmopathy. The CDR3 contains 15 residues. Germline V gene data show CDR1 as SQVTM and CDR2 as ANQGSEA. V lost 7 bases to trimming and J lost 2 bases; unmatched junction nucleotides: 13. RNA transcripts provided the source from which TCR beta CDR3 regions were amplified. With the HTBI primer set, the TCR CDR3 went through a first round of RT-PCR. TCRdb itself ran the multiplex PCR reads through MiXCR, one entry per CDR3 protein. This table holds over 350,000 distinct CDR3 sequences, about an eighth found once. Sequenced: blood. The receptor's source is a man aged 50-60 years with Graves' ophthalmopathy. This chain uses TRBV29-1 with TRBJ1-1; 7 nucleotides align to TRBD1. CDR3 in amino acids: CSALQGSRANTEAFF. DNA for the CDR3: TGCAGCGCCCTACAGGGGTCACGGGCCAACACTGAAGCTTTCTTT. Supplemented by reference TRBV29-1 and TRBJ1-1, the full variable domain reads SAVISQKPSRDICQRGTSLTIQCQVDSQVTMMFWYRQQPGQSLTLIATANQGSEATYESGFVIDKFPISRPNLTFSTLTVSNMSPEDSSIYLCSALQGSRANTEAFFGQGTRLTVV.